Listed here are 17 T cell receptor beta chains from one sample, sequenced in a study of cytomegalovirus exposure and HLA in healthy donors. Primers: 60 Vbeta forward and 13 Jbeta reverse. Data came from immunoSEQ multiplex PCR; TCRdb stores just in-frame clones and leaves some out. The data hold 60,000 to 70,000 clones, with over 60% observed a single time. The specimen sequenced was PBMCs. The receptors derive from a man aged 50 to 60 in good health and CMV-seropositive.

The chain is built from TRBV28 and TRBJ2-7; TRBD1 matches at 8 bases. From germline, CDR1 is MDHEN and CDR2 SYDVKM. V lost 8 bases to trimming and J lost 7 bases; unmatched junction nucleotides: 16. The CDR3 is made up of 15 amino acids. CDR3 protein: CASSLVGQGVREQYF. CDR3 DNA: TGTGCCAGCTCCCTCGTCGGACAGGGCGTGAGGGAGCAGTACTTC.

In its sample, this clone was seen a few times. This rearrangement joins TRBV10-1 to TRBJ2-2; 11 bases agree with TRBD1. The CDR3 consists of 15 residues. The ends lost 4 bases at V and 5 bases at J; junction bases unmatched: 3. Germline values: CDR1 WNHNN, CDR2 SYGVQD (reference sequence). The CDR3: CASSVGTGGTGELFF. The CDR3, as DNA: TGCGCCAGCAGTGTAGGGACAGGGGGAACCGGGGAGCTGTTTTTT.

The chain employs TRBV19 and TRBJ2-7; 8 bases align to TRBD1. This CDR3 is 16 amino acids long. J was trimmed by 4 bases and V by 6 bases; bases with no gene match: 14. Germline CDR1 reads LNHDA; CDR2 reads SQIVND (reference sequence). CDR3 region: CASSPTGGQRMYEQYF. The CDR3 nucleotides read TGTGCCAGTAGCCCAACAGGGGGACAGAGAATGTACGAGCAGTACTTC.

The gene calls are TRBV4-1 and TRBJ2-2, with D possibly matching TRBD1 (5 bases). Trimming left V 4 bases short and J 6 bases short, with 15 bases between. The CDR3 contains 15 residues. Germline CDR1 MGHRA, CDR2 YSYEKL. CDR3 region: CASSPQLGQAGELFF. The CDR3 coding sequence is TGCGCCAGCAGCCCCCAACTCGGACAAGCCGGGGAGCTGTTTTTT.

The CDR3 spells CASSQALPRAGNTIYF. The CDR3 nucleotides are TGTGCCAGCAGCCAAGCCCTCCCCAGGGCTGGAAACACCATATATTTT. The J gene is TRBJ1-3, the V gene TRBV14, with D possibly being TRBD1 (5 bases). The CDR3 runs 16 residues. Trimming left V 1 base short and J 2 bases short, with 12 bases between. The germline CDR1 and CDR2 sequences are SGHDN and FVKESK.

The chain uses TRBV2 and TRBJ2-5, with 13 bases identical to TRBD2. The CDR3 is 16 residues long. Germline V lookup: CDR1 SNHLY, CDR2 FYNNEI. With 5 bases clipped from V and 6 bases from J, the junction kept 9 bases outside the gene matches. The CDR3 protein is CASSSTSGRAEKTQYF. Written as DNA, the CDR3 is TGTGCCAGCAGTTCCACTAGCGGGAGGGCCGAAAAGACCCAGTACTTC.

The chain recombines TRBV5-4 with TRBJ2-1; the D gene is possibly TRBD2 (6 bases). Looked up from germline, CDR1 is SGHNT and CDR2 is YYREEE (reference sequence). The CDR3 length is 20 residues. Trimming shortened V by 0 bases and J by 1 base, and 23 bases separated the two germline ends. The chain's CDR3 is CASSLGHGTLKISSYNEQFF. The CDR3, as DNA: TGTGCCAGCAGCTTGGGTCATGGGACTCTCAAAATCTCTTCCTACAATGAGCAGTTCTTC. The full variable domain, with the rest looked up from reference TRBV5-4 and TRBJ2-1, is ETGVTQSPTHLIKTRGQQVTLRCSSQSGHNTVSWYQQALGQGPQFIFQYYREEENGRGNFPPRFSGLQFPNYSSELNVNALELDDSALYLCASSLGHGTLKISSYNEQFFGPGTRLTVL.

The genes are TRBV7-9 and TRBJ2-2; D is perhaps TRBD1 (5 bases). Looked up from germline, CDR1 is SEHNR and CDR2 is FQNEAQ (reference sequence). V lost 5 bases, J lost 3 bases, and 19 bases lay in between. The length of the CDR3 is 17 residues. The CDR3 DNA reads as TGTGCCAGCAGCCAGGGCGGACGTTCGGGTGACACCGGGGAGCTGTTTTTT. It specifies CASSQGGRSGDTGELFF. Full variable domain (rest looked up from reference TRBV7-9 and TRBJ2-2): DTGVSQNPRHKITKRGQNVTFRCDPISEHNRLYWYRQTLGQGPEFLTYFQNEAQLEKSRLLSDRFSAERPKGSFSTLEIQRTEQGDSAMYLCASSQGGRSGDTGELFFGEGSRLTVL.

The chain joins TRBV27 to TRBJ1-2; maybe TRBD1 (6 bases). This CDR3 has 14 residues. Trimming shortened V by 6 bases and J by 2 bases, and 13 bases separated the two germline ends. Germline V gene lookup returns CDR1 MNHEY and CDR2 SMNVEV (reference sequence). CDR3 sequence: CASRPSGVNYGYTF. The CDR3 region has the DNA TGTGCCAGCAGGCCCTCAGGGGTCAACTATGGCTACACCTTC.

This sequence joins TRBV9 and TRBJ2-5; 8 positions agree with TRBD1. The V gene end was trimmed by 6 bases and the J gene end by 7 bases; junction bases not matched to a gene: 14. Germline loops: CDR1 SGDLS, CDR2 YYNGEE. This CDR3 has 15 amino acids. CDR3 loop: CASNPDGQGDRTQYF. The CDR3 coding sequence is TGTGCCAGCAACCCGGACGGACAGGGAGATCGGACCCAGTACTTC.

Within the sample, this clone is medium-sized (0.01 to 0.1%). This chain uses TRBV4-1 with TRBJ1-2; the D gene is possibly TRBD1 (6 bases). Germline V gene sequence: CDR1 MGHRA, CDR2 YSYEKL. The V and J ends lost 4 bases and 5 bases respectively, with 17 bases between them. The CDR3 covers 15 residues. CDR3 DNA sequence: TGCGCCAGCAGCCCAACTGGCGGACAGTCTTATGGCTACACCTTC. Residues: CASSPTGGQSYGYTF.

The chain is built from TRBV29-1 and TRBJ2-7; TRBD1 agrees at 9 bases. CDR1 is SQVTM, CDR2 ANQGSEA, per germline. CDR3 size: 14 residues. With 6 bases clipped from V and 2 bases from J, the junction kept 8 bases outside the gene matches. The CDR3: CSVATGTGTYEQYF. For the CDR3, the DNA is TGCAGCGTCGCAACCGGGACAGGGACCTACGAGCAGTACTTC.

This clone has just one count. V and J are TRBV30 and TRBJ2-5, with D maybe TRBD1 (6 bases). This CDR3 comprises 19 residues. The germline gives CDR1 GTSNPN, CDR2 SVGIG (reference sequence). The V gene lost 0 bases and the J gene lost 4 bases, with 27 bases spanning the gap. The CDR3 DNA reads TGTGCCTGGAGTGTTGGAGTCGCCCTACAGGGTAGGAACATAGAGACCCAGTACTTC. Amino acids: CAWSVGVALQGRNIETQYF.

The V gene is TRBV19, the J gene TRBJ1-1; no firm D call. V was shortened by 7 bases and J by 1 base, with 16 bases between the two germline ends. The germline V gene has CDR1 LNHDA and CDR2 SQIVND (reference sequence). CDR3 length: 15 amino acids. As DNA, the CDR3 is TGTGCCAGTACCGCATCACCGGGAGAGAACACTGAAGCTTTCTTT. It translates to CASTASPGENTEAFF.

The chain is built from TRBV7-9 and TRBJ2-3, with a possible D match to TRBD1 (5 bases). Trimming pared 0 bases from V and 3 bases from J, leaving 13 bases between. The CDR3 sequence is 16 residues long. The germline CDR1 and CDR2 sequences are SEHNR and FQNEAQ (reference sequence). CDR3 sequence (DNA): TGTGCCAGCAGCTTAGCCCCCGGTGGGGCTACAGATACGCAGTATTTT. Its protein product is CASSLAPGGATDTQYF.

This clone showed up just a few times. The rearrangement joins TRBV6-6 to TRBJ1-4, with 7 bases matching TRBD1. This CDR3 comprises 13 residues. The J segment lost 5 bases and the V segment lost 10 bases, leaving 7 bases of the junction unmatched. Germline V lookup: CDR1 MNHNY, CDR2 SVGAGI (reference sequence). The CDR3 region is CANSGTENEKLFF. DNA for the CDR3: TGTGCCAACTCCGGGACAGAAAATGAAAAACTGTTTTTT.

The chain couples TRBV28 to TRBJ2-1, with 11 positions matching TRBD2. V dropped 6 bases and J dropped 2; count of bases not matched to a gene: 3. The CDR3 extends over 15 amino acids. Germline CDR1 reads MDHEN; CDR2 reads SYDVKM. The CDR3 DNA reads as TGTGCCAGCAGCTTTAGCGGGAGGGCCTACAATGAGCAGTTCTTC. Protein product: CASSFSGRAYNEQFF.